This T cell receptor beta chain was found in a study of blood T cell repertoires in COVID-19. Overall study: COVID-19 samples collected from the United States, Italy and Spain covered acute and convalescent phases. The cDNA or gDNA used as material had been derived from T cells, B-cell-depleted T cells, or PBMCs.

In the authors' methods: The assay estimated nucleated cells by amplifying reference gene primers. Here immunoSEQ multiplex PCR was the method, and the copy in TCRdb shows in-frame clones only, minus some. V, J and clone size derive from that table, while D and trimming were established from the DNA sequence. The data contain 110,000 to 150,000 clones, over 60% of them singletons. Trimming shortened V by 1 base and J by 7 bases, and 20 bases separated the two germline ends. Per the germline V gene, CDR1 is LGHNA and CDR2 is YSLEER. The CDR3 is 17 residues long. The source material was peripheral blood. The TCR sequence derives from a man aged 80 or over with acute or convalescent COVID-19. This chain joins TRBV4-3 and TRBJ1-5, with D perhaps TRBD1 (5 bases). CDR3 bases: TGCGCCAGCAGCCAAGGGGGGGAGGGGATGATAGGACAGCCCCAGCATTTT. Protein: CASSQGGEGMIGQPQHF.